Listed here are 7 T cell receptor beta chains from one sample, sequenced in a study of T cells in Graves' hyperthyroidism and ophthalmopathy. The source material, RNA transcripts, was used to amplify TCR beta CDR3 regions. With the HTBI primer set, the TCR CDR3 went through a first round of RT-PCR. Each CDR3 protein is one row after TCRdb ran MiXCR on the multiplex PCR reads. The data contain some 700,000 distinct CDR3 sequences, approximately 15% of them singletons. The sample was blood. These receptors originate from a man aged 45-60 years with Graves' hyperthyroidism.

The rearrangement joins TRBV6-6 to TRBJ2-5, with D possibly TRBD1 on 5 matching bases. V lost 2 bases and J 2 bases, leaving 9 bases between the germline ends. The CDR3 is made up of 14 amino acids. Germline CDR1 and CDR2: MNHNY and SVGAGI (reference sequence). The CDR3 nucleotides are TGTGCCAGCAGTTACCCAGGGTCACAAGAGACCCAGTACTTC. Its translation: CASSYPGSQETQYF.

This chain joins TRBV11-3 and TRBJ2-7; D is perhaps TRBD2 (12 bases). Trimming took 1 base from V and 2 from J, leaving 30 bases between them. Germline V gene sequence: CDR1 SGHNT, CDR2 YENEEA. This CDR3 is 21 amino acids long. CDR3 sequence: CASSLGSGIGLAGQGAYEQYF. CDR3 sequence (DNA): TGTGCCAGCAGCTTAGGGTCCGGTATCGGACTAGCGGGACAGGGGGCCTACGAGCAGTACTTC. Full variable domain (remainder filled in from reference TRBV11-3 and TRBJ2-7): EAGVVQSPRYKIIEKKQPVAFWCNPISGHNTLYWYLQNLGQGPELLIRYENEEAVDDSQLPKDRFSAERLKGVDSTLKIQPAELGDSAVYLCASSLGSGIGLAGQGAYEQYFGPGTRLTVT.

This clonotype was seen repeatedly, ten times or more. The rearrangement uses TRBV2 and TRBJ2-5; 7 nucleotides agree with TRBD2. J gave up 5 bases and V 4 bases, and 10 bases lay outside the gene matches. Germline CDR1 reads SNHLY; CDR2 reads FYNNEI. The CDR3 runs to 15 residues. The CDR3 bases are TGTGCCAGCAGTGGGCTAGCGGCTGGAGGGGAGACCCAGTACTTC. It translates to CASSGLAAGGETQYF.

Ten or more counts support this clonotype. The rearrangement joins TRBV11-3 to TRBJ2-1; TRBD1 aligns across 7 bases. With 5 bases clipped from V and 1 base from J, the junction kept 2 bases outside the gene matches. This CDR3 has 14 amino acids. The germline V gene encodes CDR1 SGHNT and CDR2 YENEEA. CDR3 in amino acids: CASSRDRSYNEQFF. CDR3 nucleotides: TGTGCCAGCAGCCGGGACAGATCCTACAATGAGCAGTTCTTC.

V and J are TRBV4-1 and TRBJ2-3; D gene ambiguous. The length of the CDR3 is 16 residues. Trimming removed 0 bases from V and 0 bases from J, with 10 bases in between. Per germline, CDR1 MGHRA and CDR2 YSYEKL. The CDR3, as DNA: TGCGCCAGCAGCCAAGAAGCCTACTCTAGCACAGATACGCAGTATTTT. Its translation: CASSQEAYSSTDTQYF.

J is TRBJ2-3 and V is TRBV20-1, with D hard to call. The CDR3 covers 16 residues. Germline CDR1 reads DFQATT; CDR2 reads SNEGSKA (reference sequence). V gave up 0 bases and J gave up 1 base, with 14 bases separating them. The CDR3 spells CSARDLSKSGTDTQYF. CDR3 sequence (DNA): TGCAGTGCTAGAGATCTTTCTAAGTCGGGCACAGATACGCAGTATTTT.

This clonotype has at least ten counts. The chain combines TRBV28 with TRBJ1-6, with D maybe TRBD1 (6 bases). With 5 bases removed from V and 0 bases from J, the gap between germline ends came to 8 bases. The germline CDR1 and CDR2 sequences are MDHEN and SYDVKM. The length of the CDR3 is 15 residues. The CDR3 loop is CASSRQDSYNSPLHF. The CDR3 DNA reads as TGTGCCAGCAGTCGACAGGACTCCTATAATTCACCCCTCCACTTT.